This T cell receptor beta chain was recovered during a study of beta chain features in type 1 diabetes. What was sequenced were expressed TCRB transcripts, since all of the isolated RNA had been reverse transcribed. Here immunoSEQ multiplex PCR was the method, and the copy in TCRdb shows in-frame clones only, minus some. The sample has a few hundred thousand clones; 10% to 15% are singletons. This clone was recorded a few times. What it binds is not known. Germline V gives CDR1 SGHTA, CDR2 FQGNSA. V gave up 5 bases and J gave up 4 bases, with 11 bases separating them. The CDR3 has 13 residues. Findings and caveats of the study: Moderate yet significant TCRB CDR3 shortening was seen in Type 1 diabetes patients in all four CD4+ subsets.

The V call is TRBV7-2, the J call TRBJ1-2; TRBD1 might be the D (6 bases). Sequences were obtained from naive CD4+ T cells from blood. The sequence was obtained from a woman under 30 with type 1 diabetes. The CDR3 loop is CASSHREGYGYTF. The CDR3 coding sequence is TGTGCCAGCAGCCACAGGGAAGGCTATGGCTACACCTTC. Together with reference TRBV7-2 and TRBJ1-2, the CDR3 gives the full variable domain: GAGVSQSPSNKVTEKGKDVELRCDPISGHTALYWYRQSLGQGLEFLIYFQGNSAPDKSGLPSDRFSAERTGGSVSTLTIQRTQQEDSAVYLCASSHREGYGYTFGSGTRLTVV.